These 21 T cell receptor beta chains were sequenced from one sample in a study of CD8+ T cells in alopecia areata. Reverse transcription of extracted RNA yielded cDNA, which provided the sequencing template. TCRdb's copy holds only in-frame clones and misses some; the assay was immunoSEQ multiplex PCR. The profile shows approximately 130,000 clones, about 50% of them singletons. The sample consisted of NKG2D-low CD8+ T cells sorted from blood. These receptors all come from a human donor with alopecia areata.

The chain is built from TRBV15 and TRBJ2-7; possible D gene TRBD1, 6 bases. Germline V gene sequence: CDR1 LNHNV, CDR2 YYDKDF (reference sequence). This CDR3 comprises 16 residues. V was cut by 3 bases and J by 4 bases, with 19 bases left in between. As DNA, the CDR3 is TGTGCCACCAGCAGCAACTCCCAGGGGAACTTTTACGAGCAGTACTTC. This sequence encodes CATSSNSQGNFYEQYF.

J is TRBJ2-3 and V is TRBV29-1; the match to TRBD2 covers 9 bases. The CDR3 has 15 amino acids. J gave up 4 bases and V 1 base, and 6 bases lay outside the gene matches. Germline CDR1 is SQVTM and CDR2 is ANQGSEA. CDR3 protein: CSVEGASGVADTQYF. The CDR3 DNA reads TGCAGCGTTGAAGGTGCTAGCGGGGTGGCAGATACGCAGTATTTT.

The CDR3 coding sequence is TGCGCCAGCAGCTTGGACAGGACGGCAACTAATGAAAAACTGTTTTTT. Translated, it gives CASSLDRTATNEKLFF. The V call is TRBV5-1, the J call TRBJ1-4; weak D call: TRBD1 (5 bases). The V end was cut by 0 bases, the J end by 0 bases, with 9 bases between. The CDR3 is 16 residues long. Germline V gene lookup returns CDR1 SGHRS and CDR2 YFSETQ. The full variable domain, its missing parts supplied by reference TRBV5-1 and TRBJ1-4, is KAGVTQTPRYLIKTRGQQVTLSCSPISGHRSVSWYQQTPGQGLQFLFEYFSETQRNKGNFPGRFSGRQFSNSRSEMNVSTLELGDSALYLCASSLDRTATNEKLFFGSGTQLSVL.

The V call is TRBV30, the J call TRBJ2-1, with D possibly being TRBD2 (6 bases). CDR3 length: 13 amino acids. V lost 7 bases and J 1 base, leaving 11 bases between the germline ends. Germline V gene lookup returns CDR1 GTSNPN and CDR2 SVGIG (reference sequence). The CDR3 DNA is TGTGCCTTCGATAGCGGATCCTACAATGAGCAGTTCTTC. This translates into CAFDSGSYNEQFF.

J is TRBJ2-5 and V is TRBV29-1, with a possible D match to TRBD2 (5 bases). The CDR3 has 12 amino acids. Germline V CDR1 and CDR2: SQVTM, ANQGSEA. The V end was cut by 5 bases, the J end by 2 bases, with 9 bases between. CDR3 nucleotide sequence: TGCAGCGTTCCTTCGGGGCAAGAGACCCAGTACTTC. Encoded protein: CSVPSGQETQYF.

Only a few counts were recorded for this clone. This chain joins TRBV30 and TRBJ2-5, with 12 nucleotides matching TRBD2. The CDR3 extends over 15 amino acids. Germline CDR1 GTSNPN, CDR2 SVGIG (reference sequence). Trimming took 6 bases from V and 4 from J; bases not matched to a gene: 9. The CDR3 loop is CACHGLAGSSETQYF. In nucleotides, the CDR3 is TGTGCCTGCCACGGACTAGCGGGGAGCTCAGAGACCCAGTACTTC.

This clone was detected only a few times. The chain couples TRBV5-1 to TRBJ2-7, with TRBD1 identical over 7 bases. Trimming cost V 0 bases and J 7 bases; bases outside gene matches: 10. From germline, CDR1 is SGHRS and CDR2 YFSETQ. The CDR3 loop spans 15 amino acids. Written as DNA, the CDR3 is TGCGCCAGCAGCTTGGACAGGGGTCTGCTAAGGGAGCAGTACTTC. It translates to CASSLDRGLLREQYF.

In regard to this clone: The same CDR3 can be traced to other DNA sequences in this sample. The chain couples TRBV5-1 to TRBJ2-7; 8 nucleotides align to TRBD2. CDR1 is SGHRS, CDR2 YFSETQ, per germline. J was trimmed by 4 bases and V by 4 bases; bases with no gene match: 7. The CDR3 contains 14 residues. This CDR3 reads CASSTTGTSYEQYF. The CDR3 nucleotides are TGCGCCAGCAGCACTACCGGGACTAGTTACGAGCAGTACTTC.

This clone came up a few times. The rearrangement uses TRBV29-1 and TRBJ1-2, with D unclear. The CDR3 sequence is 13 residues long. Germline CDR1 SQVTM, CDR2 ANQGSEA. Trimming pared 3 bases from V and 0 bases from J, leaving 8 bases between. The CDR3 region is CSVDPTSNYGYTF. For the CDR3, the DNA is TGCAGCGTTGATCCCACATCTAACTATGGCTACACCTTC.

The chain uses TRBV28 and TRBJ2-3; D not resolved. The CDR3 has 14 amino acids. Germline loops: CDR1 MDHEN, CDR2 SYDVKM. V lost 6 bases, J lost 2 bases, and 12 bases lay in between. The CDR3 DNA reads as TGTGCCAGCAGGCCCCCGGCGGACACAGATACGCAGTATTTT. It encodes CASRPPADTDTQYF.

The chain links TRBV27 to TRBJ2-3; the D gene is possibly TRBD2 (6 bases). Germline V CDR1 and CDR2: MNHEY, SMNVEV (reference sequence). V lost 2 bases and J lost 1, with 10 bases in between. The CDR3 consists of 15 residues. The CDR3 bases are TGTGCCAGCAGTTTACCAGGAGGGGGCACAGATACGCAGTATTTT. This gives the protein CASSLPGGGTDTQYF.

The CDR3 sequence is CASSLAGRAYEQYF. The CDR3 coding sequence is TGCGCCAGCAGCTTGGCAGGCCGAGCCTACGAGCAGTACTTC. The chain combines TRBV5-1 with TRBJ2-7; D not certain. The CDR3 consists of 14 residues. The ends were cut back, 0 bases at V and 2 bases at J, with 9 bases in the middle. Germline CDR1 and CDR2: SGHRS and YFSETQ.

The sample holds a few counts of this clone. This rearrangement joins TRBV6-6 to TRBJ2-7, with D hard to call. The V gene lost 7 bases and the J gene lost 0 bases, with 7 bases spanning the gap. The CDR3 sequence is 12 residues long. The V gene's germline CDR1 is MNHNY and CDR2 SVGAGI (reference sequence). CDR3 protein: CASKHSSYEQYF. The CDR3 DNA reads as TGTGCCAGCAAGCACAGCTCCTACGAGCAGTACTTC.

V usage is TRBV5-1 and J usage is TRBJ2-3; D is ambiguous. The germline gives CDR1 SGHRS, CDR2 YFSETQ. V was clipped by 3 bases and J by 2 bases, with 7 bases between them. CDR3 length: 13 amino acids. For the CDR3, the DNA is TGCGCCAGCAGCTCGTCCTACACAGATACGCAGTATTTT. This gives the protein CASSSSYTDTQYF.

This clone was seen only once. The chain employs TRBV29-1 and TRBJ2-7; 8 bases map to TRBD1. This CDR3 is built from 15 residues. From germline, CDR1 is SQVTM and CDR2 ANQGSEA. Germline trimming cut 6 bases from V and 3 bases from J; bases unmatched to any gene: 13. CDR3 in amino acids: CSVLTPGQAFYEQYF. The DNA of the CDR3 is TGCAGCGTCCTGACCCCGGGACAGGCGTTCTACGAGCAGTACTTC.

This clone was recorded once. CDR3 protein: CASSLEGHGTYEQYF. The CDR3 region has the DNA TGTGCCAGCAGCTTAGAGGGTCACGGAACCTACGAGCAGTACTTC. The V call is TRBV7-2, the J call TRBJ2-7; D call uncertain. The V gene's germline CDR1 is SGHTA and CDR2 FQGNSA. Trimming took off 1 base at V and 2 bases at J, with 12 bases between the two ends. The CDR3 is made up of 15 amino acids.

This clone has a handful of counts. The chain recombines TRBV28 with TRBJ2-7, with 12 bases lining up with TRBD2. The germline V gene has CDR1 MDHEN and CDR2 SYDVKM. Losses at the gene ends were 7 bases for V and 4 bases for J; bases not matched to a gene: 5. The CDR3 sequence is 14 residues long. The CDR3 nucleotides read TGTGCCAGCACCGGACTAGCGGGAAAATACGAGCAGTACTTC. The encoded protein is CASTGLAGKYEQYF.

The chain uses TRBV28 and TRBJ2-3, with 9 bases aligning to TRBD1. V shed 3 bases, J shed 3 bases, and the junction held 7 bases outside the gene matches. The CDR3 extends over 16 amino acids. Germline V gene sequence: CDR1 MDHEN, CDR2 SYDVKM. The CDR3 reads CASSFVDRGLTDTQYF. As DNA, the CDR3 is TGTGCCAGCAGTTTCGTGGACAGGGGTTTAACAGATACGCAGTATTTT. The full variable domain, with the rest looked up from reference TRBV28 and TRBJ2-3, is DVKVTQSSRYLVKRTGEKVFLECVQDMDHENMFWYRQDPGLGLRLIYFSYDVKMKEKGDIPEGYSVSREKKERFSLILESASTNQTSMYLCASSFVDRGLTDTQYFGPGTRLTVL.

There are a few counts of this clone. J is TRBJ1-4 and V is TRBV29-1, with D unresolved. The CDR3 is 13 residues long. Between the trimmed V and J ends, which lost 0 bases and 8 bases, there was a span of 10 bases. The V gene's germline CDR1 is SQVTM and CDR2 ANQGSEA. The CDR3 bases are TGCAGCGTTGAAGATGCGGTTGAGGAAAAACTGTTTTTT. This gives the protein CSVEDAVEEKLFF.

This clone was recorded a few times. This sequence joins TRBV29-1 and TRBJ2-7; perhaps TRBD1 as D (7 bases). The V gene's germline CDR1 is SQVTM and CDR2 ANQGSEA. The length of the CDR3 is 15 residues. Trimming removed 4 bases at V and 0 bases at J, with 16 bases between. In DNA form, the CDR3 reads TGCAGCGTTGGCCCCAGGGGGGCCCTCTCCTACGAGCAGTACTTC. Its translation: CSVGPRGALSYEQYF.

V is TRBV9 and J is TRBJ2-7; tentatively, D is TRBD2 (5 bases). CDR3 size: 14 residues. Germline CDR1 and CDR2: SGDLS and YYNGEE. The V gene lost 2 bases and the J gene lost 2 bases, with 11 bases spanning the gap. The CDR3 here is CASSVDGKTYEQYF. In DNA form, the CDR3 reads TGTGCCAGCAGCGTGGACGGGAAGACCTACGAGCAGTACTTC. The variable domain in full, with the rest retrieved from reference TRBV9 and TRBJ2-7, is DSGVTQTPKHLITATGQRVTLRCSPRSGDLSVYWYQQSLDQGLQFLIQYYNGEERAKGNILERFSAQQFPDLHSELNLSSLELGDSALYFCASSVDGKTYEQYFGPGTRLTVT.